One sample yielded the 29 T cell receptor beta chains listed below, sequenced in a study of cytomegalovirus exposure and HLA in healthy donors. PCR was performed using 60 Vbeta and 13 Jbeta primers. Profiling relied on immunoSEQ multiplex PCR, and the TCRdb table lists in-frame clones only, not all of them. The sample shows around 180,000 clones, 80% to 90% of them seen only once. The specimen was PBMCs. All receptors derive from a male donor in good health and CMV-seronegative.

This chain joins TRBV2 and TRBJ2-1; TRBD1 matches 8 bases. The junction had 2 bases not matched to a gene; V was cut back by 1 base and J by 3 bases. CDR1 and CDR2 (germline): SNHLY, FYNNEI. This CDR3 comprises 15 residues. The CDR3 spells CASSEGTGGYNEQFF. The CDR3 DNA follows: TGTGCCAGCAGTGAAGGTACAGGGGGCTACAATGAGCAGTTCTTC.

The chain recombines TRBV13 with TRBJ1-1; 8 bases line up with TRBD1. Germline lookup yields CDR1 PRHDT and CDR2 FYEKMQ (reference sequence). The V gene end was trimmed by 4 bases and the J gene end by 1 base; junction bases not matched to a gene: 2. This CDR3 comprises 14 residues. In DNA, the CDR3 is TGTGCCAGCAGCTCGGACAGGGAGAACACTGAAGCTTTCTTT. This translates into CASSSDRENTEAFF.

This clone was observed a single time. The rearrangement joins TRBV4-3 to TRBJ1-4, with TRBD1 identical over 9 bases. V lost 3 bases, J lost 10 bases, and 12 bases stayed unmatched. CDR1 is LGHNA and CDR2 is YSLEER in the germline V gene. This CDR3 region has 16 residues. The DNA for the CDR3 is TGCGCCAGCAGCCAGGAGCTGGGACAGGGAATGGGAAAACTGTTTTTT. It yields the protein CASSQELGQGMGKLFF.

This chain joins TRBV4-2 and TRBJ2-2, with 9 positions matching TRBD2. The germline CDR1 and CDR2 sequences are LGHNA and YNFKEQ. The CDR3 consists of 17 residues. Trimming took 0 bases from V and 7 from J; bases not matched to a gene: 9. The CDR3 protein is CASSQDNSGRLSGELFF. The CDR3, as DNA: TGTGCCAGCAGCCAAGATAATAGCGGGAGATTGAGCGGGGAGCTGTTTTTT.

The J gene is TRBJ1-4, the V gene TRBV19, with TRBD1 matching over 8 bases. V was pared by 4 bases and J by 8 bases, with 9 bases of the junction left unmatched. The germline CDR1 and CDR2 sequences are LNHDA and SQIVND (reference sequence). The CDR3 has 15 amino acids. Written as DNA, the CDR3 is TGTGCCAGTAGTACGACCGGGACAGGAACCGAAAAACTGTTTTTT. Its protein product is CASSTTGTGTEKLFF. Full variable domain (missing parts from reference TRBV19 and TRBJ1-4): DGGITQSPKYLFRKEGQNVTLSCEQNLNHDAMYWYRQDPGQGLRLIYYSQIVNDFQKGDIAEGYSVSREKKESFPLTVTSAQKNPTAFYLCASSTTGTGTEKLFFGSGTQLSVL.

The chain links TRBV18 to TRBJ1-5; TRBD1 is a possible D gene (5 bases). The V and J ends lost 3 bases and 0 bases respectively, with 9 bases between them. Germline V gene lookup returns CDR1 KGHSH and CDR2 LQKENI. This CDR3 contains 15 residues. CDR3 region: CASSPGGISNQPQHF. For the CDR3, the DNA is TGTGCCAGCTCACCCGGGGGGATTAGCAATCAGCCCCAGCATTTT.

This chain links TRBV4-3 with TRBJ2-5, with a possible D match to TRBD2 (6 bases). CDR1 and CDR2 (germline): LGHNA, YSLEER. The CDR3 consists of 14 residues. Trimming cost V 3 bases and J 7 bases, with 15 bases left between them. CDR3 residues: CASSQEGTTRTQYF. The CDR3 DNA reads TGCGCCAGCAGCCAGGAGGGGACCACAAGGACCCAGTACTTC.

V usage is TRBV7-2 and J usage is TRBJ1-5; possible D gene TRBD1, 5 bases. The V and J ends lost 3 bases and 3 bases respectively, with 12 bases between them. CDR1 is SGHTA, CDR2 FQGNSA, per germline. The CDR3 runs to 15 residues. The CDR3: CASSLSGRYNQPQHF. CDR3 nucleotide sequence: TGTGCCAGCAGCTTGTCAGGGCGGTACAATCAGCCCCAGCATTTT.

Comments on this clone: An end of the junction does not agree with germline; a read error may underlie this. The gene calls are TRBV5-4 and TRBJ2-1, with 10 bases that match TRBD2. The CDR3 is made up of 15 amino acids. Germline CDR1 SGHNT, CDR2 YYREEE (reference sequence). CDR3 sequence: CASTLVAGGGYEQFF. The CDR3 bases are TGTGCCAGCACCTTGGTAGCGGGAGGCGGATATGAGCAGTTCTTC.

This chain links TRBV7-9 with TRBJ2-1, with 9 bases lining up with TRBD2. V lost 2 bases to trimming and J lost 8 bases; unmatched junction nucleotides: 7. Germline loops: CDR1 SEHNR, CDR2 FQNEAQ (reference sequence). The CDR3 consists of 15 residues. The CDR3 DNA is TGTGCCAGCAGCTTATGGCTAGCGGGAATCGATGAGCAGTTCTTC. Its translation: CASSLWLAGIDEQFF.

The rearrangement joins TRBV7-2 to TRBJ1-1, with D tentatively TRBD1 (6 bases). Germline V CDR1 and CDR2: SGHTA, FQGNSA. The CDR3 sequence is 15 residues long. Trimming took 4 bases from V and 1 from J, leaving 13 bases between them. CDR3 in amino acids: CASSSQGSTNTEAFF. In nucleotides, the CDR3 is TGTGCCAGCAGCTCACAGGGTTCCACGAACACTGAAGCTTTCTTT.

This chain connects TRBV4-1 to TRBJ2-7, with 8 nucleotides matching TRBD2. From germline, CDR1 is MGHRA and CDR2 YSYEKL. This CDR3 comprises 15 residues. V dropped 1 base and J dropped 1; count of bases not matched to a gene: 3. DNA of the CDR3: TGCGCCAGCAGCCAAGGGGGACTAGGATCCTACGAGCAGTACTTC. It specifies CASSQGGLGSYEQYF.

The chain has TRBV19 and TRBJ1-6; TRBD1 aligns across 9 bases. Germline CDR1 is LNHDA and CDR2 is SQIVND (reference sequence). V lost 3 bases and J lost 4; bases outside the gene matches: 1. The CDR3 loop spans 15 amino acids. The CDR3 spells CASSIDRGYNSPLHF. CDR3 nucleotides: TGTGCCAGTAGTATCGACAGGGGGTATAATTCACCCCTCCACTTT.

Here the CDR3 DNA reads TGTGCCACCAGCGGCCAGGGGCGAAATCAGCCCCAGCATTTT. It is translated as CATSGQGRNQPQHF. The chain has TRBV15 and TRBJ1-5; possibly TRBD1 for D (6 bases). Germline lookup yields CDR1 LNHNV and CDR2 YYDKDF (reference sequence). The CDR3 length is 14 residues. Between the trimmed V and J ends, which lost 5 bases and 4 bases, there was a span of 12 bases. The complete variable domain, with remaining parts taken from reference TRBV15 and TRBJ1-5, reads DAMVIQNPRYQVTQFGKPVTLSCSQTLNHNVMYWYQQKSSQAPKLLFHYYDKDFNNEADTPDNFQSRRPNTSFCFLDIRSPGLGDTAMYLCATSGQGRNQPQHFGDGTRLSIL.

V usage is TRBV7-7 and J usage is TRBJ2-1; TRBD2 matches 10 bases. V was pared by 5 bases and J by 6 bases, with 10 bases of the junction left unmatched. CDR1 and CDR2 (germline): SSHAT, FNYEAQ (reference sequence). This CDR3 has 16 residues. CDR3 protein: CASSPRSGGARNEQFF. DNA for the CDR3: TGTGCCAGCAGCCCTAGGAGCGGGGGGGCCCGCAATGAGCAGTTCTTC.

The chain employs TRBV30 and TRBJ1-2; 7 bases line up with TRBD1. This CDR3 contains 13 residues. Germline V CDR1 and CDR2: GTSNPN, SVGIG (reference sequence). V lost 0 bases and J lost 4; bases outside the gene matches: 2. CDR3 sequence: CAWSVNRGYGYTF. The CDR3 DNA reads TGTGCCTGGAGTGTAAACAGGGGCTATGGCTACACCTTC.

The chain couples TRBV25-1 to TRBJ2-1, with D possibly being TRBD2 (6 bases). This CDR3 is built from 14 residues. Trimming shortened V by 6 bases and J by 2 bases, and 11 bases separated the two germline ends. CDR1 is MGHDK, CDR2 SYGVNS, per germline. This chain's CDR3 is CASSMSGPYNEQFF. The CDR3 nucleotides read TGTGCCAGCAGCATGAGCGGGCCCTACAATGAGCAGTTCTTC.

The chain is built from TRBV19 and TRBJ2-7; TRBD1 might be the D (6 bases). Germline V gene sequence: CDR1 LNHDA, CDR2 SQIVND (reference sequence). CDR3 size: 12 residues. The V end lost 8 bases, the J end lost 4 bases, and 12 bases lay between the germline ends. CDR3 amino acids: CASGQTFYEQYF. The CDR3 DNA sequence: TGTGCCAGTGGACAGACCTTTTACGAGCAGTACTTC.

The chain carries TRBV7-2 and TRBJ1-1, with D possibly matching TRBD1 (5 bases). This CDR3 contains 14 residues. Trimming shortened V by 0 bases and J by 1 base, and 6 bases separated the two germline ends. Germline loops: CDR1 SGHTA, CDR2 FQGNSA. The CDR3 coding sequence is TGTGCCAGCAGCTTAGCGCAGGGGAACACTGAAGCTTTCTTT. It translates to CASSLAQGNTEAFF.

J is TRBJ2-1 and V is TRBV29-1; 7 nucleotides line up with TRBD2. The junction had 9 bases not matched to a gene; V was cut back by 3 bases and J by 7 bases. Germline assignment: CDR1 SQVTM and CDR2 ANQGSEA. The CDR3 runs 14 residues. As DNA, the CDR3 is TGCAGCGTTGAGCGGGAGAGTATGGTGAATGAGCAGTTCTTC. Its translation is CSVERESMVNEQFF.

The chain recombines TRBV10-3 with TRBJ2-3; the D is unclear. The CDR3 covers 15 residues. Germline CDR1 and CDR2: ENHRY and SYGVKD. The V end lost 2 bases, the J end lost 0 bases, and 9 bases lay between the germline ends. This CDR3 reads CAISETRKSTDTQYF. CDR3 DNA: TGTGCCATCAGTGAGACGCGAAAAAGCACAGATACGCAGTATTTT.

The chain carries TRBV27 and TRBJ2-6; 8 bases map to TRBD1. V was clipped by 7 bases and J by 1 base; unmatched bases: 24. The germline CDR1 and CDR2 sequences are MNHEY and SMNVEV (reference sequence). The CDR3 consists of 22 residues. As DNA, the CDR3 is TGTGCCAGCACCCTATTTATCTCTAGGCCGACAGGGGAAAGTTCTGGGGCCAACGTCCTGACTTTC. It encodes CASTLFISRPTGESSGANVLTF.

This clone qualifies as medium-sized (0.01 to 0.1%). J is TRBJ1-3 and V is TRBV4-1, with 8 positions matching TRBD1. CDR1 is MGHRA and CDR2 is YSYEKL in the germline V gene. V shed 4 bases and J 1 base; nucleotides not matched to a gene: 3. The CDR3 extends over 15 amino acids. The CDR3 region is CASSPQGASGNTIYF. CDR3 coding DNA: TGCGCCAGCAGCCCCCAGGGGGCGTCTGGAAACACCATATATTTT.

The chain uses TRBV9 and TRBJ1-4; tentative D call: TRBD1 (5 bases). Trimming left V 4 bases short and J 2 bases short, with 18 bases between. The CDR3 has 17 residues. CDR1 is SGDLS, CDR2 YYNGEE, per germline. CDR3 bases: TGTGCCAGCAGCCCCACGGTGGCGACAGCCACTAATGAAAAACTGTTTTTT. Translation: CASSPTVATATNEKLFF.

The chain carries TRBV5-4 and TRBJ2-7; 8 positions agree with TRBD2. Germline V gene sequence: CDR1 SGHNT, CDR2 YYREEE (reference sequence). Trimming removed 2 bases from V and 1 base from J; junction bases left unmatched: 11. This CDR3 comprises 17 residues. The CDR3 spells CASSLRRFGRGSYEQYF. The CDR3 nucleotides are TGTGCCAGCAGCTTAAGGAGGTTCGGGAGGGGGTCCTACGAGCAGTACTTC.

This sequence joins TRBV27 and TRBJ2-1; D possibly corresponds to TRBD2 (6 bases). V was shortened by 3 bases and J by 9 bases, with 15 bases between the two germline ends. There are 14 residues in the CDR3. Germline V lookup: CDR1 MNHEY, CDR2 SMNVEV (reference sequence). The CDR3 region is CASSFPGPRGEQFF. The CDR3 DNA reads TGTGCCAGCAGTTTCCCAGGGCCGCGGGGTGAGCAGTTCTTC.

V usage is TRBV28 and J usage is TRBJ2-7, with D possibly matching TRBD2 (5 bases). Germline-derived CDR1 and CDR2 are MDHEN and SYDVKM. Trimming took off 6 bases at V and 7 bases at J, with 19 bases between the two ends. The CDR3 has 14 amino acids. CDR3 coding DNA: TGTGCCAGCAGCCGGGCCCCAGCACCGGGGGAGCAGTACTTC. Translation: CASSRAPAPGEQYF.

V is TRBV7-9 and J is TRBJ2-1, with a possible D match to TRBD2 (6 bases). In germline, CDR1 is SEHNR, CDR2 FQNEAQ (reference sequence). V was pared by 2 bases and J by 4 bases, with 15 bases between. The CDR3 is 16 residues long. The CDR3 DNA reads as TGTGCCAGCAGCTTAATGGGCGGGATGGGATACAATGAGCAGTTCTTC. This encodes CASSLMGGMGYNEQFF.

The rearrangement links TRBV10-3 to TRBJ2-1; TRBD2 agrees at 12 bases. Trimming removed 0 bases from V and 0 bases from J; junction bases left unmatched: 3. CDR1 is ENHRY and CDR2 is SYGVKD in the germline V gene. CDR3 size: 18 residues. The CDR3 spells CAISESTSGGLSYNEQFF. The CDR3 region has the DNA TGTGCCATCAGTGAGTCTACTAGCGGGGGGCTCTCCTACAATGAGCAGTTCTTC.